This T cell receptor beta chain was obtained from a study of identical twins. TCRdb analysed the 5' RACE reads with MiXCR anew, one entry per CDR3 protein. The sample records 500,000 to 600,000 distinct CDR3 sequences, 22% being singletons. This clonotype has a count of ten or more. This CDR3 contains 10 residues. In addition, the sample was reused for a study of T cells expressing NK-cell markers.

The source material was CD4+ T cells sorted from blood. The chain recombines TRBV21-1 with TRBJ1-4; TRBD1, the table's D call, lacks a check against the DNA. TRBV21-1 is a listed pseudogene. The TCR comes from a woman between 18 and 30 years old in good health. CDR3 residues: CAKGGEKLFF. DNA of the CDR3: TGTGCCAAAGGGGGTGAAAAACTGTTTTTT.